A selection of T cell receptor beta chains follows, all from one sample in a study of blood T cell repertoires in COVID-19. Using immunoSEQ multiplex PCR, the repertoire was profiled, and TCRdb retains in-frame clones only, with some absent. The sample contains about 91,000 clones, roughly 72% of which appear only once. Sequenced input: peripheral blood. Receptors were obtained from a man in his 70s with acute or convalescent COVID-19. CDR3s include the opening cysteine and the closing phenylalanine or tryptophan. D genes are given only for firm matches. Size tells how often a clone was seen (once, few, many) or the class of an expanded clone, and some rows leave it out.

CDR3 DNA,CDR3 protein,clone size,D gene,J gene,V gene
TGCGCCAGCAGCCAAGATCTTTCAGGCGGACTAAGCTATGGCTACACCTTC,CASSQDLSGGLSYGYTF,.,.,TRBJ1-2,TRBV4-1
TGTGCCAGCCGAGGGGGGAGGGGAACGAACATTCAGTACTTC,CASRGGRGTNIQYF,.,.,TRBJ2-4,TRBV2
TGTGCCAGCAGCCTGCCTACGGGACAGGATTACTATTGGGGATCACCCCTCCACTTT,CASSLPTGQDYYWGSPLHF,.,TRBD1,TRBJ1-6,TRBV11-2
TGCGCCAGCAGCTTGTATGCAGGGGCGGAGACCCAGTACTTC,CASSLYAGAETQYF,.,.,TRBJ2-5,TRBV5-1
TGTGCCAGCATTCCGACGGGGGGCAATTATGGCTACACCTTC,CASIPTGGNYGYTF,.,.,TRBJ1-2,TRBV6-6
TGTGCCACCAGTGATCCGGGGACTGGAAACACCATATATTTT,CATSDPGTGNTIYF,.,.,TRBJ1-3,TRBV24-1
TGTGCCAGCAGTTTAGACAGGGGACAGTTAGACACTGAAGCTTTCTTT,CASSLDRGQLDTEAFF,.,TRBD1,TRBJ1-1,TRBV27
TGTGCCAGCAGTTTATGGGTGACAGGGGCAGGTGAGCAGTTCTTC,CASSLWVTGAGEQFF,.,TRBD1,TRBJ2-1,TRBV27
TGTGCCAGCAGCTTAGAAGGGTTTGAGGGCTACGAGCAGTACTTC,CASSLEGFEGYEQYF,.,.,TRBJ2-7,TRBV11-2
TGTGCCAGCAGTTTTGGGGTTCCGGGGGGTAATGAAAAACTGTTTTTT,CASSFGVPGGNEKLFF,.,.,TRBJ1-4,TRBV28
TGTGCCAGCAGCCACGATGGAGACAGGGTCCGGCTCTTC,CASSHDGDRVRLF,.,TRBD1,TRBJ1-2,TRBV7-2
TGCGCCAGCAGCTTGACGACAGGGGGAGAGACCCAGTACTTC,CASSLTTGGETQYF,.,TRBD1,TRBJ2-5,TRBV5-1
TGCGCCAGCAGCCCGGACAGGAGCAATCAGCCCCAGCATTTT,CASSPDRSNQPQHF,few,TRBD1,TRBJ1-5,TRBV5-1
TGTGCCAGCAGCCAAGTAGGGGACAGACCCAATAACTATGGCTACACCTTC,CASSQVGDRPNNYGYTF,few,TRBD1,TRBJ1-2,TRBV14
TGCGCCAGCAGCTTGGGGCAGGATACGCAGTATTTT,CASSLGQDTQYF,.,.,TRBJ2-3,TRBV5-1
TGTGCCAGCAGCTTGTCTCTCTACAATGAGCAGTTCTTC,CASSLSLYNEQFF,.,.,TRBJ2-1,TRBV5-4
TGTGCCACCAGTGCGGGGTATGGCTACACCTTC,CATSAGYGYTF,.,.,TRBJ1-2,TRBV24-1
TGTGCCAGCAGCAGCCCGACCCAGGGGAAATCAGGGGGCTACACCTTC,CASSSPTQGKSGGYTF,.,.,TRBJ1-2,TRBV5-4
TGCAGTGCTAGTGGGAGCCGGGACACAGATACGCAGTATTTT,CSASGSRDTDTQYF,.,.,TRBJ2-3,TRBV20-1
TGTGCCAGCACCATGGGGGGGCCCTCCTACAATGAGCAGTTCTTC,CASTMGGPSYNEQFF,.,.,TRBJ2-1,TRBV28
TGTGCCAGCAGCGTCGGACAGTTGTATTTTACTGAAGCTTTCTTT,CASSVGQLYFTEAFF,once,.,TRBJ1-1,TRBV9
TGTGCCAGCTCACCACCGGGACAGGGTAATGGCTACACCTTC,CASSPPGQGNGYTF,.,TRBD1,TRBJ1-2,TRBV18
TGTGCCAGCAGCCGACAAGAAAGGGGGTCAAATCAGCCCCAGCATTTT,CASSRQERGSNQPQHF,.,.,TRBJ1-5,TRBV7-8
TGTGCCAGCAGCTTAGAGTCGCAGACAGGGGGTGGCTACACCTTC,CASSLESQTGGGYTF,.,TRBD1,TRBJ1-2,TRBV7-2
TGTGCCAGCAGTTTAGTGACTAGCGGGACCCCTTACAATGAGCAGTTCTTC,CASSLVTSGTPYNEQFF,.,TRBD2,TRBJ2-1,TRBV28
TGTGCCAGCAGTCGGGACAGAAACACTGAAGCTTTCTTT,CASSRDRNTEAFF,.,TRBD1,TRBJ1-1,TRBV9
TGCGCCAGCAGCCCCAATCAAGAGACCCAGTACTTC,CASSPNQETQYF,.,.,TRBJ2-5,TRBV5-1
TGTGCCAGCAGTAACACCAACAGGGGAGGTGGCTACACCTTC,CASSNTNRGGGYTF,.,TRBD1,TRBJ1-2,TRBV6-4
TGTGCCAGCAGTTTCCTTTCCCCTACAGGGGGTTTCGGGCATGAGCAGTTCTTC,CASSFLSPTGGFGHEQFF,once,TRBD1,TRBJ2-1,TRBV27
TGTGCCAGTAGCGGACAGTTTGTTGGCTACACCTTC,CASSGQFVGYTF,few,.,TRBJ1-2,TRBV19
TGTGCCAGTAGTTCTTCAGGTGCGCAATTGAATGAGCAGTTCTTC,CASSSSGAQLNEQFF,.,.,TRBJ2-1,TRBV19
TGTGCCAGCAGTTTCGCGGGGCTATTCTCTGGGGCCAACGTCCTGACTTTC,CASSFAGLFSGANVLTF,.,.,TRBJ2-6,TRBV28
TGCGCCAGCAGTGCAGGGAATAGCAATCAGCCCCAGCATTTT,CASSAGNSNQPQHF,few,.,TRBJ1-5,TRBV10-1
TGTGCCAGCACCTATAACACTGAAGCTTTCTTT,CASTYNTEAFF,.,.,TRBJ1-1,TRBV6-6
TGCAGCGTTGGACAGGGGGGAAAGACCCAGTACTTC,CSVGQGGKTQYF,.,TRBD1,TRBJ2-5,TRBV29-1
TGTGCCAGTAATCGTTTTAATAGGGGCGAGCCCCAGCATTTT,CASNRFNRGEPQHF,.,.,TRBJ1-5,TRBV19
TGTGCCAGCAGCCAAGGGTCTGAGAACTATGGCTACACCTTC,CASSQGSENYGYTF,few,.,TRBJ1-2,TRBV4-2
TGTGCCAGCAGCTTAGCAGGACTAGCGGCAGAGACCCAGTACTTC,CASSLAGLAAETQYF,.,TRBD2,TRBJ2-5,TRBV7-2
TGTGCCAGCACCTCCGCCAGGACTGAAGCTTTCTTT,CASTSARTEAFF,few,.,TRBJ1-1,TRBV12-3/TRBV12-4
TGTGCCAGCAGCTATAGCGGGAATGAGCAGTTCTTC,CASSYSGNEQFF,.,TRBD2,TRBJ2-1,TRBV11-2
TGTGCCAGCAGTGATTATAGGGGACTAGCGGGAGGGCCAGGAAATGAGCAGTTCTTC,CASSDYRGLAGGPGNEQFF,.,TRBD2,TRBJ2-1,TRBV6-1
TGTGCCAGCAGTGAAGTGGGACACCGAAGCTATGGCTACACCTTC,CASSEVGHRSYGYTF,once,.,TRBJ1-2,TRBV6-1
TGCGCCAGCAGCGAGACAGGGAGAGGTTTGTACACTGAAGCTTTCTTT,CASSETGRGLYTEAFF,.,TRBD1,TRBJ1-1,TRBV5-1
TGTGCCAGCAGACAGGGCGGCACCGGGGAGCTGTTTTTT,CASRQGGTGELFF,.,.,TRBJ2-2,TRBV9
TGTGCCAGCAGTTTAGGGGGGCCTGAAGCTTTCTTT,CASSLGGPEAFF,few,.,TRBJ1-1,TRBV12-3/TRBV12-4
TGTGCCAGCAGCCTAATGGGGACACCCAACACCGGGGAGCTGTTTTTT,CASSLMGTPNTGELFF,.,.,TRBJ2-2,TRBV7-8
TGTGCCAGCAGTTCGGGGGGCCATCAGCCCCAGCATTTT,CASSSGGHQPQHF,.,.,TRBJ1-5,TRBV12-3/TRBV12-4
TGCGCCAGCAGCTTGGGACTAGCGGGAGTGGAGACCCAGTACTTC,CASSLGLAGVETQYF,.,TRBD2,TRBJ2-5,TRBV5-1
TGTGCCAGCAGTCCCGGGACAGGGGGGAGAACTGAAGCTTTCTTT,CASSPGTGGRTEAFF,few,TRBD1,TRBJ1-1,TRBV6-5
TGTGCCACCAGTGATCCGGGACAGGTTACAGATACGCAGTATTTT,CATSDPGQVTDTQYF,.,TRBD1,TRBJ2-3,TRBV24-1
TGTGCCAGTAGTTCGAGGACAGGGGTGGTATCCGGGGAGCTGTTTTTT,CASSSRTGVVSGELFF,once,TRBD1,TRBJ2-2,TRBV19
TGTGCCAGCAGGGGGGCTAGCGGGACAGATACGCAGTATTTT,CASRGASGTDTQYF,.,TRBD2,TRBJ2-3,TRBV2